A single sample gave rise to the 21 T cell receptor beta chains below, sequenced in a study of technical replicates of blood from a few donors. Here immunoSEQ multiplex PCR was the method, and the copy in TCRdb shows in-frame clones only, minus some. The sample records approximately 74,000 clones, about 90% being singletons. Sequencing used PBMCs. Source of these receptors: a human donor in good health. Some clones in this sample may be carry-over from other donors' samples.

The chain links TRBV9 to TRBJ2-3; 13 bases are a match to TRBD2. Trimming at V came to 0 bases and at J to 8 bases, leaving 15 bases not matched to a gene. Germline-derived CDR1 and CDR2 are SGDLS and YYNGEE. The length of the CDR3 is 19 residues. The CDR3 region has the DNA TGTGCCAGCAGCGTAGAAGGGACTAGCGGGGAGGTCCGGAGGGGTACGCAGTATTTT. It yields the protein CASSVEGTSGEVRRGTQYF.

The rearrangement links TRBV6-6 to TRBJ2-6; possible D gene TRBD1, 6 bases. The CDR3 loop spans 15 amino acids. Germline assignment: CDR1 MNHNY and CDR2 SVGAGI (reference sequence). V lost 5 bases, J lost 2 bases, and 10 bases lay in between. The CDR3 loop reads CASSRGGTGANVLTF. CDR3 sequence (DNA): TGTGCCAGCAGTAGAGGGGGAACTGGGGCCAACGTCCTGACTTTC.

The genes are TRBV19 and TRBJ1-1, with unresolved D. Germline V gene lookup returns CDR1 LNHDA and CDR2 SQIVND (reference sequence). This CDR3 has 15 residues. The germline V and J ends were trimmed by 4 bases and 6 bases, with 18 bases remaining between them. The CDR3 DNA follows: TGTGCCAGTAGTAGGCCCTCCGGAGGGATCGCTGAAGCTTTCTTT. This gives the protein CASSRPSGGIAEAFF.

This chain links TRBV29-1 with TRBJ2-2, with a tentative D call TRBD2 (7 bases). V shed 7 bases and J shed 2 bases, with 17 bases lying between them. CDR3 size: 15 residues. Germline V gives CDR1 SQVTM, CDR2 ANQGSEA. The CDR3 nucleotides read TGCAGCGCACACCTCGGGGGGCACAACACCGGGGAGCTGTTTTTT. Protein product: CSAHLGGHNTGELFF.

This clone was found once. This CDR3 is CASIPTPGQPQHF. CDR3 nucleotide sequence: TGTGCCAGTATACCGACCCCGGGTCAGCCCCAGCATTTT. The chain is built from TRBV19 and TRBJ1-5; D call uncertain. The germline V gene encodes CDR1 LNHDA and CDR2 SQIVND (reference sequence). Trimming removed 7 bases at V and 6 bases at J, with 13 bases between. The CDR3 extends over 13 amino acids.

This clone was seen just once. V and J are TRBV11-2 and TRBJ2-3; D remains ambiguous. Germline V CDR1 and CDR2: SGHAT, FQNNGV. V was clipped by 2 bases and J by 2 bases, with 8 bases between them. The CDR3 has 14 amino acids. In DNA, the CDR3 is TGTGCCAGCAGCTTAACCAGTGCCACAGATACGCAGTATTTT. This codes for CASSLTSATDTQYF. Looking up the rest from reference TRBV11-2 and TRBJ2-3 gives the full variable domain: EAGVAQSPRYKIIEKRQSVAFWCNPISGHATLYWYQQILGQGPKLLIQFQNNGVVDDSQLPKDRFSAERLKGVDSTLKIQPAKLEDSAVYLCASSLTSATDTQYFGPGTRLTVL.

V and J are TRBV5-6 and TRBJ2-1; 7 positions match TRBD2. V was clipped by 2 bases and J by 1 base; unmatched bases: 9. The germline V gene has CDR1 SGHDT and CDR2 YYEEEE. This CDR3 region has 17 residues. The CDR3 DNA follows: TGTGCCAGCAGCTTCTTGTTGCGGGAGCTATCCTACAATGAGCAGTTCTTC. Its translation: CASSFLLRELSYNEQFF.

This chain connects TRBV29-1 to TRBJ2-5; 8 positions agree with TRBD2. The CDR3 spans 12 residues. CDR1 SQVTM and CDR2 ANQGSEA come from the germline V gene. Trimming removed 4 bases from V and 5 bases from J; junction bases left unmatched: 3. DNA of the CDR3: TGCAGCGTTGTGACTAGCGCGGAGACCCAGTACTTC. This encodes CSVVTSAETQYF.

This clone appeared a few times. The chain has TRBV4-3 and TRBJ1-4; D is uncertain. CDR3 length equals 16 residues. The V gene lost 5 bases and the J gene lost 1 base, with 14 bases spanning the gap. Germline lookup yields CDR1 LGHNA and CDR2 YSLEER. The CDR3, as DNA: TGCGCCAGCAGCAAAACAGCAACGATAACTAATGAAAAACTGTTTTTT. Protein sequence: CASSKTATITNEKLFF.

This chain links TRBV5-4 with TRBJ2-2; TRBD1 is a possible D gene (6 bases). Germline CDR1 reads SGHNT; CDR2 reads YYREEE (reference sequence). V gave up 0 bases and J gave up 2 bases, with 20 bases separating them. CDR3 length: 19 residues. CDR3 amino acids: CASSLGGGTGTSNTGELFF. The CDR3 DNA is TGTGCCAGCAGCTTGGGAGGGGGTACAGGGACGAGTAACACCGGGGAGCTGTTTTTT.

The rearrangement uses TRBV7-9 and TRBJ1-1, with 10 bases fitting TRBD1. The CDR3 covers 15 residues. Germline V CDR1 and CDR2: SEHNR, FQNEAQ (reference sequence). After removal of 4 bases from V and 2 bases from J, the junction contained 4 bases not matched to a gene. CDR3 DNA: TGTGCCAGCAGCTCCGACAGGGGGCCAAACACTGAAGCTTTCTTT. Translating it yields CASSSDRGPNTEAFF.

The rearrangement uses TRBV5-8 and TRBJ2-2; TRBD2 matches 12 bases. Unmatched junction bases numbered 8, after V lost 4 bases and J lost 7 bases. Per germline, CDR1 SGHTS and CDR2 YDEGEE. The length of the CDR3 is 16 residues. CDR3: CASSHSSGRALGELFF. CDR3 in DNA: TGTGCCAGCAGCCACTCTAGCGGGAGGGCCCTCGGGGAGCTGTTTTTT.

This chain joins TRBV5-5 and TRBJ2-7; 10 positions match TRBD1. Germline V lookup: CDR1 SGHKS, CDR2 YYEKEE (reference sequence). CDR3 size: 19 residues. The V and J ends lost 4 bases and 2 bases, in that order; junction bases with no gene match: 18. In nucleotides, the CDR3 is TGTGCCAGCAGCAGTGGGGGACAGGGGATTTTATTGCGCCCCTACGAGCAGTACTTC. Translation gives CASSSGGQGILLRPYEQYF.

V usage is TRBV7-6 and J usage is TRBJ1-3; TRBD1 is a possible D gene (5 bases). The CDR3 covers 19 residues. Germline values: CDR1 SGHVS, CDR2 FNYEAQ. The V and J ends lost 1 base and 2 bases respectively, with 21 bases between them. CDR3 sequence: CASSLGAGPPGIAGNTIYF. The CDR3 DNA follows: TGTGCCAGCAGCTTAGGTGCAGGGCCGCCAGGGATTGCTGGAAACACCATATATTTT.

The rearrangement uses TRBV13 and TRBJ1-1; 8 nucleotides match TRBD1. Trimming took 5 bases from V and 6 from J; bases not matched to a gene: 8. Germline CDR1 is PRHDT and CDR2 is FYEKMQ (reference sequence). The CDR3 extends over 14 amino acids. CDR3 amino acids: CASSLRQGRPEAFF. CDR3 nucleotide sequence: TGTGCCAGCAGCCTTCGACAGGGGAGGCCTGAAGCTTTCTTT.

This sequence joins TRBV7-9 and TRBJ2-7; tentative D call: TRBD2 (5 bases). This CDR3 is 14 amino acids long. The V end was cut by 2 bases, the J end by 7 bases, with 15 bases between. Germline values: CDR1 SEHNR, CDR2 FQNEAQ (reference sequence). The CDR3 sequence: CASSLMSLTGEQYF. CDR3 DNA sequence: TGTGCCAGCAGCTTAATGTCTTTGACGGGGGAGCAGTACTTC.

J is TRBJ1-1 and V is TRBV7-8; 9 nucleotides match TRBD1. The CDR3 totals 15 residues. CDR1 is SGHVS and CDR2 is FQNEAQ in the germline V gene. V trimming: 7 bases; J trimming: 2 bases; junction bases outside the gene matches: 8. The CDR3 DNA sequence: TGTGCCAGCAAAGAAGTACAGGGGGCAAACACTGAAGCTTTCTTT. Residues: CASKEVQGANTEAFF. Using reference TRBV7-8 and TRBJ1-1 for the parts outside the CDR3, the full variable domain is GAGVSQSPRYKVAKRGQDVALRCDPISGHVSLFWYQQALGQGPEFLTYFQNEAQLDKSGLPSDRFFAERPEGSVSTLKIQRTQQEDSAVYLCASKEVQGANTEAFFGQGTRLTVV.

Points on this clone: Other DNA sequences in this specimen translate into the identical CDR3. The V gene is TRBV2, the J gene TRBJ2-2, with TRBD1 identical over 8 bases. This CDR3 has 15 amino acids. Germline values: CDR1 SNHLY, CDR2 FYNNEI. V lost 4 bases and J lost 1; bases outside the gene matches: 2. The CDR3 loop reads CASSGTGRNTGELFF. The CDR3 DNA reads as TGTGCCAGCAGTGGGACAGGGAGGAACACCGGGGAGCTGTTTTTT. The variable domain in full, completed from reference TRBV2 and TRBJ2-2, reads EPEVTQTPSHQVTQMGQEVILRCVPISNHLYFYWYRQILGQKVEFLVSFYNNEISEKSEIFDDQFSVERPDGSNFTLKIRSTKLEDSAMYFCASSGTGRNTGELFFGEGSRLTVL.

The CDR3 here is CASSQDGGGYGYTF. The CDR3 coding sequence is TGCGCCAGCAGCCAAGACGGGGGTGGCTATGGCTACACCTTC. The rearrangement joins TRBV4-3 to TRBJ1-2, with a tentative D call TRBD1 (5 bases). The germline CDR1 and CDR2 sequences are LGHNA and YSLEER. This CDR3 has 14 residues. Trimming took off 0 bases at V and 4 bases at J, with 9 bases between the two ends.

This clone was counted only a few times. The genes are TRBV6-6 and TRBJ2-1; 13 bases fit TRBD2. CDR1 and CDR2 from the germline V gene are MNHNY and SVGAGI (reference sequence). Trimming took 7 bases from V and 6 from J; bases not matched to a gene: 9. CDR3 length: 16 amino acids. The CDR3 loop is CASTDWTSGRRNEQFF. The CDR3 coding sequence is TGTGCCAGCACCGACTGGACTAGCGGGAGACGCAATGAGCAGTTCTTC.

The chain uses TRBV6-1 and TRBJ1-1; the D is unclear. Germline V gene lookup returns CDR1 MNHNS and CDR2 SASEGT. CDR3 length: 15 residues. V was clipped by 6 bases and J by 1 base, with 15 bases between them. The CDR3, as DNA: TGTGCCAGCAGCCCCGAATTGGCAGGGAACACTGAAGCTTTCTTT. This translates into CASSPELAGNTEAFF.